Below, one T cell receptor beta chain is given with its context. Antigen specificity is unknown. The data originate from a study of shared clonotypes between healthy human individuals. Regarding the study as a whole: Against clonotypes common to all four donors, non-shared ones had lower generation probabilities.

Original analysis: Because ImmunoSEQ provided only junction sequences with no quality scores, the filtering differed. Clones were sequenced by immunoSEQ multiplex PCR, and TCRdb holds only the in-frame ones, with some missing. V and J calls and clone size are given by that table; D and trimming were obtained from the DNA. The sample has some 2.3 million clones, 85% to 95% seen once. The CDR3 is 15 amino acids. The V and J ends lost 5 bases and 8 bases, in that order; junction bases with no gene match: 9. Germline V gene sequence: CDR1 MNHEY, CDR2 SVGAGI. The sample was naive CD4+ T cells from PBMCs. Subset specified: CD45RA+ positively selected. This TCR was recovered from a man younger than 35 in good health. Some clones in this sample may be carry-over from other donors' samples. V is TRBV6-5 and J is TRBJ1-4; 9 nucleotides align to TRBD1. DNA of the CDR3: TGTGCCAGCAGTCGTTGGACAGGGGAGGGGGAAAAACTGTTTTTT. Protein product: CASSRWTGEGEKLFF.